Described below is a single TCR beta chain sequence and its context. Treatment in this sample: randomized to nivolumab then ipilimumab (arm A) or the reverse (arm B). This sample is drawn from a study of sequential checkpoint blockade in melanoma. Germline values: CDR1 LNHNV, CDR2 YYDKDF (reference sequence). Trimming at V came to 5 bases and at J to 8 bases, leaving 11 bases not matched to a gene. The CDR3 sequence is 15 residues long. Clones were sequenced by immunoSEQ multiplex PCR, and TCRdb holds only the in-frame ones, with some missing. The repertoire consists of about 21,000 clones, with about 27% occurring once and the leading ten covering 6.7%.

The source was tumor tissue (inferred from file names), collected from a patient given nivolumab and ipilimumab in sequence. This TCR came from a human donor with melanoma. The genes are TRBV15 and TRBJ2-1; TRBD2 matches at 8 bases. CDR3 in DNA: TGTGCCACCAGCCGTCCGGGGCTAGCGGGCGATGAGCAGTTCTTC. Its translation is CATSRPGLAGDEQFF.